This T cell receptor beta chain comes out of a study of neurological immune-mediated disorders. One entry per CDR3 protein, called by TCRdb with MiXCR from the 5' RACE reads. The data contain 57,000 or so distinct CDR3 sequences, about an eighth of them singletons. The CDR3 loop spans 14 amino acids. In germline, CDR1 is SGHRS, CDR2 YFSETQ. V dropped 6 bases and J dropped 4 bases, with 16 bases sitting between them. This clonotype was seen many times. Input material: PBMCs. This rearrangement joins TRBV5-1 to TRBJ1-1, with D possibly TRBD1 on 5 matching bases. This sequence originates from a man in his fifties or sixties in good health. Written as DNA, the CDR3 is TGCGCCAGCACAGGAGGAGGTCAGGGCACTGAAGCTTTCTTT. This gives the protein CASTGGGQGTEAFF.